The clone carrying this TCR beta chain appeared many times. Its specificity is not known. Amplification targeted TCR beta CDR3 regions from RNA transcripts. Carried out on the TCR CDR3, a first-round RT-PCR used the HTBI primer set. TCRdb re-analysed the multiplex PCR reads in MiXCR, keeping a single row per CDR3 protein. The profile shows over 350,000 distinct CDR3 sequences, about 18% of them singletons. The data derive from a study of T cells in Graves' hyperthyroidism and ophthalmopathy. The CDR3 has 16 residues. Germline V gene data show CDR1 as SGHTA and CDR2 as FQGNSA. V was pared by 3 bases and J by 0 bases, with 13 bases between. Findings of the study overall: Patients with ophthalmopathy were separated from those with stable hyperthyroidism by a 13 V-J model.

The TCR sequence derives from a man younger than 30 with Graves' ophthalmopathy. Source material: blood. The genes are TRBV7-2 and TRBJ2-3, with D possibly being TRBD2 (6 bases). The CDR3 DNA follows: TGTGCCAGCAGCTTGAGATCCGGGACTAGCACAGATACGCAGTATTTT. It codes for CASSLRSGTSTDTQYF.